The source of this T cell receptor (beta chain) is a study of healthy donors' naive CD4 and CD8 T cells. Overall study: TCR alpha primers covered all functional IMGT alpha gene variants. Study results and limitations: Negatively charged CDR3s marked CD8+ lineage; positively charged CDR3s marked CD4+ lineage.

On this clonotype: Antigen: not known.

TCR libraries were built from 500 to 550 ng of total RNA by linear amplification. TCRdb re-called the reads through MiXCR, storing one row per CDR3 protein. The data contain some 190,000 distinct CDR3 sequences, nearly 75% of them seen just once; the ten biggest clones take up more than 2%. This CDR3 spans 13 amino acids. Germline loops: CDR1 SQVTM, CDR2 ANQGSEA. V was shortened by 2 bases and J by 8 bases, with 14 bases between the two germline ends. The rearrangement links TRBV29-1 to TRBJ2-3; D tentatively reads TRBD1 or TRBD2 (6 bases each). This TCR was recovered from a pool of human donors in good health; the sample pools cells from several healthy donors. The sample consisted of naive CD4+ and CD8+ T cells sorted from blood, pooled from several donors. In DNA, the CDR3 is TGCAGCGTTGAATCCGGGGGCCTAGGTACGCAGTATTTT. As protein: CSVESGGLGTQYF.